Sequencing of this T cell receptor beta chain was carried out in a study of early T cells in non-severe SARS-CoV-2 infection. With V trimmed by 4 bases and J by 2 bases, 5 bases remained unmatched. Germline V gives CDR1 SGHNT, CDR2 YYREEE (reference sequence). There are 14 residues in the CDR3. As part of library construction, unique molecular identifiers were attached to individual cDNA molecules. TCRdb re-analysed the 5' RACE reads in MiXCR, keeping a single row per CDR3 protein. The table lists approximately 97,000 distinct CDR3 sequences, around 13% of them singletons. This clonotype has a count of ten or more.

What was sequenced was whole blood. The receptor's source is an adult who was a healthcare worker with PCR-confirmed SARS-CoV-2 infection or an uninfected control (not recorded which). The rearrangement uses TRBV5-4 and TRBJ2-7; 8 bases are shared with TRBD2. CDR3 nucleotides: TGTGCCAGCAGCGCTCAGCGGGAGACCTACGAGCAGTACTTC. Amino acid sequence: CASSAQRETYEQYF.